This T cell receptor beta chain was observed in a study of CXCR3-negative and CXCR3-positive naive CD8 T cells. Looking at the study overall: A total of 130 million to 150 million TRB reads was generated, with about 1.5 +/- 0.3 million per library. General observations from the study: Naive CXCR3-positive cells had TRB CDR3s more hydrophobic than those of CXCR3-negative naive cells.

To note about this clonotype: Its matching antigen is unknown.

The germline gives CDR1 SGHVS, CDR2 FNYEAQ. CDR3 length: 18 residues. Carrying UMI labels, the TRB cDNA libraries were prepared through 5' RACE. TCRdb re-called the 5' RACE reads, yielding one record per CDR3 amino acid sequence without DNA. This listing includes around 140,000 distinct CDR3 sequences. Material: naive CXCR3+ CD8+ T cells from blood. Subset: CD45RO-CCR7+CD27+CD95- naive CD8+ T cells expressing CXCR3 (TNR3+). The sequence derives from a human donor in good health. Some clones in this sample may be carry-over from other donors' samples. This chain uses TRBV7-6 with TRBJ2-1; the TCRdb call, TRBD2, lacks DNA for checking. The CDR3 sequence: CASSLALRGTSGADEQFF.